This TCR beta chain was found in a study of human T cells and chemical hapten exposure. V was pared by 2 bases and J by 6 bases, with 6 bases of the junction left unmatched. CDR3 length: 15 amino acids. Germline CDR1 reads MDHEN; CDR2 reads SYDVKM. For the library, individual cDNA molecules each received unique molecular identifiers. Authors' analysis steps: With a range of roughly 23,224 to 690,600, the median per sample was 95,638 TCRs. TCRdb called the RACE reads again in MiXCR, with one record for every CDR3 protein. The V and J calls were not made by the authors but by TCRdb's processing. The sample contains about 49,000 distinct CDR3 sequences, around a tenth of which appear only once. Findings and limits, study-wide: No change in TCRs above 1 in 1000 frequency was produced by DPC sensitization.

This clonotype was counted ten times or more. Its antigen is not known. Time point reported: patch test 1, 2 weeks after DPC sensitization. The treatment: therapeutic diphenylcyclopropenone sensitization with weekly scalp DPC. Blood, whole and unfractionated, served as the source for total RNA extraction. The specimen was whole blood, collected in connection with sensitization to the hapten diphenylcyclopropenone (DPC). This sequence was found in a woman aged 45-65 years with alopecia areata. Some clones in this sample may be carry-over from other donors' samples. This chain connects TRBV28 to TRBJ2-1, with 8 bases lining up with TRBD2. As DNA, the CDR3 is TGTGCCAGCAGTTTAATGTCGGGAGGGTTCAATGAGCAGTTCTTC. Its protein is CASSLMSGGFNEQFF.